The T cell receptor beta chain under discussion was sequenced for a study of T cell repertoires in cytomegalovirus infection. Overall study context: Recently identified HLA-C-restricted CMV epitopes were used, and well-studied HLA-B-restricted CMV epitopes were used as well. A matching HLA type, together with CMV infection, was signaled by public TCR beta signatures. Regarding the study as a whole: HLA-C-restricted, CMV-specific TCR beta clonotypes were dominant ex vivo. Summed public TCR beta family frequency identified CMV carriers bearing the relevant HLA.

The germline V gene has CDR1 MNHEY and CDR2 SVGEGT. Trimming cost V 2 bases and J 4 bases; bases outside gene matches: 4. The CDR3 totals 16 residues. TCRdb reanalysed the reads using MiXCR and keeps one entry per CDR3 protein. This table holds about 920,000 distinct CDR3 sequences, more than 25% found once. As regards this clonotype: Its antigen is not known.

The TCR was taken from a human donor in good health (CMV status not recorded). Some clones in this sample may be carry-over from other donors' samples. This rearrangement joins TRBV6-2 or TRBV6-3 to TRBJ2-2; 10 positions agree with TRBD2. This specimen consisted of cultured CD8+ T cells from PBMCs, obtained from culture after CMV antigen stimulation. The CDR3 DNA is TGTGCCAGCAGTTACGGGCTAGCGGGGGTCACCGGGGAGCTGTTTTTT. Protein: CASSYGLAGVTGELFF.